This T cell receptor (beta chain) was recovered during a study of blood T cell repertoires in COVID-19 (dated by TCRdb to the early 2020s). In terms of the full investigation: Samples from collaborators originated in the United States, Italy and Spain and spanned both the acute and convalescent phases of COVID-19. The material from the prospective study consisted of cDNA or gDNA derived from T cells, B-cell-depleted T cells, or PBMCs. The dataset comprised deeply sampled blood TCRbeta repertoires from subjects exposed to, actively infected with, or recovered from COVID-19. The repertoires were released in a freely available public database intended as a resource for research on the immune response to SARS-CoV-2. The samples were drawn from the first 160 participants of the ongoing ImmuneRACE study and from over a thousand subjects provided by 6 global collaborators. A de-identified subject ID, COVID-19 status, age in years and sex were almost always included in the sample metadata. HLA class I and class II types, where available, came from metadata supplied by the sample provider rather than from assay-based typing.

The CDR3 measures 13 amino acids from cysteine to phenylalanine. Only the CDR3 part of the read is kept: 39 bases, read in frame from the first base. According to the germline V gene (reference sequence), CDR1 reads MNHEY and CDR2 reads SMNVEV. V is clipped by 5 bases and J by 4 bases, and the sequence between their germline boundaries is 9 bases long. Collaborating institutions collected whole blood in K2EDTA tubes following their own protocols. Collaborator samples were shipped for TCRbeta analysis as frozen whole blood, isolated PBMCs, or DNA extracted from either sample type. Paper-wide results and their limitations: How much clinical and demographic metadata was included differed by source and by participant, and the metadata was provided uncurated.

On this clone itself: Which antigen it targets is not known. It has no much larger one-base neighbor in the sample; base qualities were not kept.

The immunoSEQ Assay, a bias-controlled multiplex PCR, was used to amplify TCRbeta CDR3 regions from genomic DNA. From the authors' description of their analysis: Within the assay, amplification of reference gene primers was used to estimate how many nucleated cells each sample contained. Sequence reads were collapsed and filtered to measure the absolute abundance of every unique TCRbeta CDR3 rearrangement. For each sample, productive Simpson clonality was calculated as the square root of Simpson's diversity index across productive rearrangements. The source is immuneACCESS, and TCRdb retained only in-frame sequences with V and J called. Part of the clones is not carried over; for the studies checked, unresolved V genes explain less than half of this, and the remainder is unexplained. The V and J calls and the clone size are those of that table, but D and trimming were determined from the DNA. This sample is represented by 130,000 to 150,000 clones; 80% to 90% of them were singletons. The ten largest make up 6.5% to 8.5% of the sample.

The sequencing sample was made of peripheral blood. This chain joins TRBV27 to TRBJ2-1; tentative D gene TRBD2, with 6 bases matching. The source is a human donor with acute or convalescent COVID-19. The donor label of this sample is uncertain. The CDR3 corresponds to CASSDGGYNEQFF. The nucleotide sequence reads as follows: TGTGCCAGCAGTGACGGGGGTTACAATGAGCAGTTCTTC.